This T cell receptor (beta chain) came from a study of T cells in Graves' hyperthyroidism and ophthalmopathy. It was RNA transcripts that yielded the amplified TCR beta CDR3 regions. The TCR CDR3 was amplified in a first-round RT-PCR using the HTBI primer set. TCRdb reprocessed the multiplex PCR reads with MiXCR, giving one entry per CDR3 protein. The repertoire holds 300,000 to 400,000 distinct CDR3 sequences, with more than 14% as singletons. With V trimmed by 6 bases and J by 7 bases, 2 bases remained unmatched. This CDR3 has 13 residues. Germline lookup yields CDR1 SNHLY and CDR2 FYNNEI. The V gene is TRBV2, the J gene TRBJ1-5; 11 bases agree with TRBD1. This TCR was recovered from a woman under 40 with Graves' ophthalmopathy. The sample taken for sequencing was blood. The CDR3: CASRGTGGQPQHF. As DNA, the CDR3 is TGTGCCAGCAGGGGGACAGGGGGGCAGCCCCAGCATTTT.